The 21 T cell receptor beta chains below come from one sample, sequenced in a study of shared clonotypes between healthy human individuals. The naive CD8 subset, CD45RO-negative cells positively selected for CCR7, excluded terminally differentiated effector memory CD45RA+ cells. Assay used: immunoSEQ multiplex PCR; TCRdb lists only in-frame clones, some missing. The sample holds around 2.1 million clones, 93% seen once. What was sequenced was naive CD8+ T cells from PBMCs. The source of these receptors is a man younger than 30 in good health. Some clones in this sample may be carry-over from other donors' samples.

This clone has only a few counts. The chain links TRBV28 to TRBJ1-1; maybe TRBD1 (5 bases). The CDR3 extends over 15 amino acids. Between the trimmed V and J ends, which lost 6 bases and 0 bases, there was a span of 14 bases. Germline V lookup: CDR1 MDHEN, CDR2 SYDVKM. The CDR3 region is CASRVRGELNTEAFF. CDR3 DNA: TGTGCCAGCAGGGTGCGAGGGGAATTGAACACTGAAGCTTTCTTT.

This clone was observed a single time. J is TRBJ2-5 and V is TRBV6-5; possible D gene TRBD1, 5 bases. The end of the DNA fits TRBJ2-7 better, so the J call may be wrong. The V gene's germline CDR1 is MNHEY and CDR2 SVGAGI. The CDR3 has 13 amino acids. The CDR3 here is CASSLDSAYEQYF. The CDR3 nucleotides read TGTGCCAGCAGTCTTGACAGTGCCTACGAGCAGTACTTC.

The genes are TRBV5-6 and TRBJ2-7, with D unclear. CDR1 and CDR2 from the germline V gene are SGHDT and YYEEEE. The V and J ends lost 2 bases and 3 bases respectively, with 6 bases between them. The CDR3 runs to 12 residues. The chain's CDR3 is CASSFERYEQYF. The CDR3 nucleotides are TGTGCCAGCAGCTTCGAGCGCTACGAGCAGTACTTC.

The V gene is TRBV18, the J gene TRBJ2-7; tentatively, D is TRBD2 (6 bases). V was cut by 2 bases and J by 0 bases, with 14 bases left in between. The CDR3 extends over 16 amino acids. Germline V gives CDR1 KGHSH, CDR2 LQKENI. DNA for the CDR3: TGTGCCAGCTCACCAGGTCCGCAGGGACTCTCCTACGAGCAGTACTTC. As protein: CASSPGPQGLSYEQYF.

This clone was recorded once. This chain uses TRBV30 with TRBJ2-7, with a tentative D call TRBD2 (6 bases). Germline-derived CDR1 and CDR2 are GTSNPN and SVGIG (reference sequence). Trimming left V 2 bases short and J 2 bases short, with 13 bases between. The CDR3 is made up of 14 amino acids. The CDR3 sequence: CAWSFGGKAYEQYF. CDR3 coding DNA: TGTGCCTGGAGTTTCGGGGGTAAGGCCTACGAGCAGTACTTC.

The chain carries TRBV5-6 and TRBJ2-3; D gene unclear. The length of the CDR3 is 16 residues. CDR1 is SGHDT, CDR2 YYEEEE, per germline. The V gene lost 1 base and the J gene lost 5 bases, with 17 bases spanning the gap. CDR3 bases: TGTGCCAGCAGCTTGTTAAGAGCCTTTCCCGTAGATACGCAGTATTTT. Encoded protein: CASSLLRAFPVDTQYF.

The genes are TRBV7-2 and TRBJ1-2; a possible D gene is TRBD1 (5 bases). The CDR3 has 14 amino acids. Germline-derived CDR1 and CDR2 are SGHTA and FQGNSA. Trimming took 5 bases from V and 7 from J, leaving 17 bases between them. CDR3 sequence (DNA): TGTGCCAGCAGCCCGACGACAGAAGGAGGTGGCTACACCTTC. It codes for CASSPTTEGGGYTF. The full variable domain, completed using reference TRBV7-2 and TRBJ1-2, is GAGVSQSPSNKVTEKGKDVELRCDPISGHTALYWYRQSLGQGLEFLIYFQGNSAPDKSGLPSDRFSAERTGGSVSTLTIQRTQQEDSAVYLCASSPTTEGGGYTFGSGTRLTVV.

The V and J genes are TRBV5-4 and TRBJ2-3, with D possibly being TRBD2 (6 bases). The CDR3 is 16 residues long. Per the germline V gene, CDR1 is SGHNT and CDR2 is YYREEE (reference sequence). V lost 0 bases to trimming and J lost 1 base, with 12 bases between them. CDR3 nucleotides: TGTGCCAGCAGCTTGGACGGGGGTGCAGGCACAGATACGCAGTATTTT. This translates into CASSLDGGAGTDTQYF.

The rearrangement joins TRBV6-1 to TRBJ1-5; D remains ambiguous. Trimming removed 0 bases from V and 5 bases from J, with 5 bases in between. The V gene's germline CDR1 is MNHNS and CDR2 SASEGT. The CDR3 is 13 amino acids. CDR3 DNA sequence: TGTGCCAGCAGTGAAGCCCCTCATCAGCCCCAGCATTTT. Protein: CASSEAPHQPQHF.

The chain links TRBV9 to TRBJ2-3, with a weak D call TRBD1 (6 bases). V was cut by 4 bases and J by 2 bases, with 17 bases left in between. CDR1 and CDR2 (germline): SGDLS, YYNGEE. The CDR3 loop spans 16 amino acids. The CDR3 bases are TGTGCCAGCAGCTCCGCCCGGGACATATACACAGATACGCAGTATTTT. Protein: CASSSARDIYTDTQYF.

The genes are TRBV4-2 and TRBJ2-1; 7 nucleotides line up with TRBD1. J was trimmed by 2 bases and V by 2 bases; bases with no gene match: 3. Germline V gene data show CDR1 as LGHNA and CDR2 as YNFKEQ. The CDR3 has 15 residues. This CDR3 reads CASSQKTGTYNEQFF. The CDR3, as DNA: TGTGCCAGCAGCCAAAAGACAGGGACCTACAATGAGCAGTTCTTC.

This rearrangement joins TRBV28 to TRBJ2-7; 8 nucleotides agree with TRBD1. There are 13 residues in the CDR3. Germline V gene lookup returns CDR1 MDHEN and CDR2 SYDVKM. After removal of 5 bases from V and 5 bases from J, the junction contained 5 bases not matched to a gene. In DNA form, the CDR3 reads TGTGCCAGCAGTCCAGGGGGCTTCAACGAGCAGTACTTC. This codes for CASSPGGFNEQYF.

CDR3: CAISESPGGAETQYF. The CDR3 DNA reads TGTGCCATCAGTGAGTCCCCAGGGGGAGCGGAGACCCAGTACTTC. The J gene is TRBJ2-5, the V gene TRBV10-3; 7 nucleotides agree with TRBD1. V gave up 0 bases and J gave up 5 bases; unmatched junction bases: 6. The CDR3 runs to 15 residues. The germline V gene encodes CDR1 ENHRY and CDR2 SYGVKD.

The chain carries TRBV7-6 and TRBJ2-3; 7 positions match TRBD1. The V segment lost 7 bases and the J segment 6 bases; nucleotides outside the gene matches: 7. The CDR3 is 13 residues long. CDR1 is SGHVS, CDR2 FNYEAQ, per germline. CDR3 in amino acids: CASTPGGADTQYF. The CDR3 coding sequence is TGTGCCAGCACCCCAGGGGGAGCGGATACGCAGTATTTT.

The CDR3 reads CASSASGSYEQYF. In DNA form, the CDR3 reads TGTGCCAGCAGTGCCAGCGGCTCCTACGAGCAGTACTTC. This chain joins TRBV6-1 and TRBJ2-7; D is possibly TRBD2 (5 bases). The CDR3 consists of 13 residues. Germline V gives CDR1 MNHNS, CDR2 SASEGT. With 4 bases removed from V and 0 bases from J, the gap between germline ends came to 7 bases.

V and J are TRBV7-6 and TRBJ2-2, with 11 positions matching TRBD2. The CDR3 has 16 amino acids. The junction had 9 bases not matched to a gene; V was cut back by 7 bases and J by 5 bases. Germline V gene data show CDR1 as SGHVS and CDR2 as FNYEAQ. The CDR3 DNA reads as TGTGCCAGCACCGAACTAGCGGGAGTTGTTACCGGGGAGCTGTTTTTT. This translates into CASTELAGVVTGELFF.

Details on this clone: Additional DNA sequences in this sample encode the identical CDR3. J is TRBJ2-3 and V is TRBV7-9, with no clear D. V dropped 2 bases and J dropped 5 bases, with 5 bases sitting between them. Germline V CDR1 and CDR2: SEHNR, FQNEAQ (reference sequence). The CDR3 sequence is 12 residues long. The CDR3 region has the DNA TGTGCCAGCAGCTTATTGAGAGATACGCAGTATTTT. Translation: CASSLLRDTQYF.

The chain uses TRBV4-1 and TRBJ2-7; tentative D call: TRBD2 (6 bases). Trimming removed 1 base at V and 3 bases at J, with 10 bases between. CDR3 size: 14 residues. Looked up from germline, CDR1 is MGHRA and CDR2 is YSYEKL. In nucleotides, the CDR3 is TGCGCCAGCAGCCAAGCCTCGGGACTCTACGAGCAGTACTTC. Translation: CASSQASGLYEQYF.

The V gene is TRBV6-5, the J gene TRBJ1-4; weak D call: TRBD1 (5 bases). CDR1 MNHEY and CDR2 SVGAGI come from the germline V gene. The CDR3 spans 13 residues. V was pared by 0 bases and J by 13 bases, with 12 bases between. The CDR3 DNA reads as TGTGCCAGCAGTTACTCGAAACGGACACGACTGTTTTTT. Translating gives CASSYSKRTRLFF.

This rearrangement joins TRBV7-9 to TRBJ1-3, with a tentative D call TRBD1 (6 bases). This CDR3 region has 19 residues. V lost 5 bases and J lost 3, with 26 bases in between. Germline CDR1 is SEHNR and CDR2 is FQNEAQ (reference sequence). CDR3 nucleotides: TGTGCCAGCAGCCCCTGGACAGACCAACCTACTCGGGGTGGAAACACCATATATTTT. It encodes CASSPWTDQPTRGGNTIYF.

The chain carries TRBV19 and TRBJ2-1; 8 bases match TRBD2. From germline, CDR1 is LNHDA and CDR2 SQIVND (reference sequence). The junction had 18 bases not matched to a gene; V was cut back by 3 bases and J by 8 bases. This CDR3 contains 18 residues. CDR3 region: CASSMWGGRAGASDEQFF. As DNA, the CDR3 is TGTGCCAGTAGTATGTGGGGGGGGAGAGCGGGAGCATCAGATGAGCAGTTCTTC.